Presented here are 10 T cell receptor beta chains from one specimen sequenced in a study of cytomegalovirus exposure and HLA in healthy donors. Primers for the PCR totalled 60 Vbeta and 13 Jbeta. Here immunoSEQ multiplex PCR was the method, and the copy in TCRdb shows in-frame clones only, minus some. The sample lists about 240,000 clones; 80% to 85% were seen once. The material sequenced was PBMCs. Receptor source: a woman aged 60 to 75 in good health and CMV-seropositive.

V is TRBV19 and J is TRBJ2-7; the match to TRBD1 covers 9 bases. With 11 bases clipped from V and 6 bases from J, the junction kept 8 bases outside the gene matches. The CDR3 consists of 12 residues. Germline CDR1 reads LNHDA; CDR2 reads SQIVND (reference sequence). In DNA form, the CDR3 reads TGTGCCTGCCGGGACAGGGAAAGCGAGCAGTACTTC. Protein: CACRDRESEQYF.

In its sample, this clone was seen a few times. CDR3 amino acids: CASSVGQVTEAFF. The CDR3 DNA reads TGTGCCAGTAGTGTAGGACAGGTCACTGAAGCTTTCTTT. The gene calls are TRBV19 and TRBJ1-1; 7 nucleotides agree with TRBD1. Germline-derived CDR1 and CDR2 are LNHDA and SQIVND (reference sequence). With V trimmed by 5 bases and J by 4 bases, 4 bases remained unmatched. The CDR3 length is 13 residues.

This sequence joins TRBV6-5 and TRBJ1-5; maybe TRBD1 (5 bases). CDR1 is MNHEY, CDR2 SVGAGI, per germline. The CDR3 sequence is 15 residues long. The V and J ends lost 2 bases and 2 bases respectively, with 10 bases between them. CDR3 DNA: TGTGCCAGCAGTTACCATGTGACAGGCAATCAGCCCCAGCATTTT. Translating it yields CASSYHVTGNQPQHF.

This clone occurred a few times. CDR3 residues: CASSLDRGWNEQYF. CDR3 bases: TGTGCCAGCTCACTGGACAGGGGTTGGAACGAGCAGTACTTC. This chain connects TRBV18 to TRBJ2-7; 9 bases are shared with TRBD1. This CDR3 has 14 residues. Unmatched junction bases numbered 6, after V lost 4 bases and J lost 5 bases. Germline assignment: CDR1 KGHSH and CDR2 LQKENI.

The chain employs TRBV28 and TRBJ1-5; D gene ambiguous. With 6 bases removed from V and 0 bases from J, the gap between germline ends came to 9 bases. This CDR3 region has 14 residues. Germline V gene data show CDR1 as MDHEN and CDR2 as SYDVKM. CDR3 coding DNA: TGTGCCAGCAGGGAGTTTTATAGCAATCAGCCCCAGCATTTT. Its translation is CASREFYSNQPQHF.

The chain uses TRBV7-2 and TRBJ1-1; D not certain. V was clipped by 4 bases and J by 1 base, with 7 bases between them. Per the germline V gene, CDR1 is SGHTA and CDR2 is FQGNSA. CDR3 size: 13 residues. The CDR3 DNA reads as TGTGCCAGCAGCTCTCTCGGGAACACTGAAGCTTTCTTT. This encodes CASSSLGNTEAFF. Drawing the rest from reference TRBV7-2 and TRBJ1-1, the complete variable domain is GAGVSQSPSNKVTEKGKDVELRCDPISGHTALYWYRQSLGQGLEFLIYFQGNSAPDKSGLPSDRFSAERTGGSVSTLTIQRTQQEDSAVYLCASSSLGNTEAFFGQGTRLTVV.

The chain combines TRBV6-5 with TRBJ1-4, with D maybe TRBD1 (6 bases). Germline loops: CDR1 MNHEY, CDR2 SVGAGI. Trimming pared 2 bases from V and 0 bases from J, leaving 7 bases between. The CDR3 covers 15 residues. The DNA for the CDR3 is TGTGCCAGCAGTTACGAGGGGGCAACTAATGAAAAACTGTTTTTT. This translates into CASSYEGATNEKLFF.

This chain links TRBV11-2 with TRBJ1-1; no reliable D call. Germline CDR1 is SGHAT and CDR2 is FQNNGV. The CDR3 is 12 residues long. Trimming shortened V by 0 bases and J by 8 bases, and 7 bases separated the two germline ends. The CDR3 coding sequence is TGTGCCAGCAGCTTAGAGACTTCCGAAGCTTTCTTT. This sequence encodes CASSLETSEAFF.

The chain carries TRBV6-5 and TRBJ1-2, with a weak D call TRBD1 (6 bases). Trimming pared 6 bases from V and 8 bases from J, leaving 16 bases between. The length of the CDR3 is 13 residues. Germline V CDR1 and CDR2: MNHEY, SVGAGI. The CDR3 nucleotides read TGTGCCAGCAGCCTAAGGGGGTTCCGCGGCTACACCTTC. It specifies CASSLRGFRGYTF.

This chain links TRBV7-2 with TRBJ2-5; D is undetermined. The ends were cut back, 1 base at V and 7 bases at J, with 7 bases in the middle. From germline, CDR1 is SGHTA and CDR2 FQGNSA. CDR3 size: 12 residues. Here the CDR3 DNA reads TGTGCCAGCAGCTTAGACGGCGGGACCCAGTACTTC. This codes for CASSLDGGTQYF. The whole variable domain, remainder taken from reference TRBV7-2 and TRBJ2-5, is GAGVSQSPSNKVTEKGKDVELRCDPISGHTALYWYRQSLGQGLEFLIYFQGNSAPDKSGLPSDRFSAERTGGSVSTLTIQRTQQEDSAVYLCASSLDGGTQYFGPGTRLLVL.